This entry is about one TCR beta chain. This receptor's antigen is unknown. Base-call qualities are not available, and no considerably larger clone is one nucleotide away. Library prep was done by 5' RACE. Sequenced on an Illumina HiSeq 2500. A second PCR of roughly 6 to 11 cycles was run with a J-beta primer mix and a sample-barcoded 5' primer. A template-switch 5' adaptor carrying 12 random nucleotides introduced a unique molecular identifier onto each TCR beta cDNA molecule. At least 2.5 million CDR3-containing paired-end reads were obtained from each sample. First-strand cDNA synthesis was performed from all RNA using the Mint cDNA synthesis kit, with priming by a TRBC-specific oligonucleotide. All cDNA was treated with uracil-DNA glycosylase and then went through a first 18-cycle PCR with the universal primers M1SS and BC2_uni_R. The original methods were these. For normalization, 1 million high-quality reads, each with a distinct molecular identifier, were randomly selected from each sample. Instead of being binned into consensus sequences, reads that shared molecular identifiers were thrown out. MiTCR, with a Q25 quality threshold and the strictest error-elimination algorithm, was used for CDR3 identification, clonotype clustering and error correction. A nonparametric unseen species model with Euler transformation was used to estimate lower-bound total TCR beta diversity. TCRdb reworked the public reads: Q25 trimming with fastp, MiXCR clone assembly, productive beta chains retained. Entries are consolidated by CDR3 protein sequence, retaining the most common genes and DNA. The V and J calls shown here were made by TCRdb, not taken from the authors' results. The sample yields about a million distinct CDR3 sequences; approximately 50% were counted once. The ten largest clones represent 20% to 25% of the sample.

The trim is 1 base for V and 0 bases for J, with a gap of 7 bases between the germline ends. The germline V gene (reference sequence) supplies CDR1 DFQATT and CDR2 SNEGSKA. From the cysteine through the phenylalanine, the CDR3 covers 14 amino acids. CDR3 DNA is the only sequence kept; it has 42 bases, read in frame from the first base. This sample stems from a study of blood T cells in healthy people across ages (dated by TCRdb to between 2014 and 2016). Background on the whole study: Template switching captured roughly one uniquely barcoded TCR beta cDNA molecule per two T cells in model experiments. To track age-related changes in TCR beta repertoire diversity, the study relied on deep sequencing normalized with unique cDNA molecular identifiers. The donors were divided into four age groups: young (average approximately 16 years), middle-aged (around 37), aged (about 61) and long-lived (about 79). To avoid experimental bias, donors of different ages were randomly spread across the sequencing lanes. For two donors (one aged 18 to 30 and one aged 80 or older), the study analyzed two additional independent replicas of 1 million unique cDNA reads from the same blood draw. The full study reports these points: Bulk unsorted PBMC profiling prevented conclusive comparison of naive and antigen-experienced compartments. Because donor CMV infection status was unknown, age-related changes in expanded clonotypes were potentially confounded. As age increased, observed TCR beta diversity per million T cells dropped in a roughly linear way, and a significant reduction was already evident by age about 40. Estimates of total diversity based on one million sequenced T cells were regarded as lower bounds and as underestimates. The long-lived group showed more naive CD4+ T cells, fewer expanded clones and increased TCR diversity than the aged group, suggesting age selection. The percentage of naive T cells measured by flow cytometry correlated strongly with observed TCR beta diversity.

The donors were under 40 Caucasian individuals from Russia, aged about 6 to 95 years, who were systemically healthy. Approximately 9 milliliters of peripheral blood were collected from each donor into EDTA-treated Vacutainer tubes. Ficoll-Paque density-gradient centrifugation was used to isolate PBMCs, with at least 6 million per sample. Total RNA, at least 6 micrograms per sample, was extracted from PBMCs with Trizol reagent. The percentages of naive CD45RAhigh/CD27high T cells were determined by flow cytometry on a PBMC aliquot from every donor. The TCR originated in a woman aged 55-69 years in good health. Rearrangement joined TRBV20-1 to TRBJ1-5; no D gene can be assigned with confidence. Sample: blood. The CDR3 has the sequence CSARGMSSNQPQHF. The DNA sequence is as follows: TGCAGTGCTAGAGGGATGAGTAGCAATCAGCCCCAGCATTTT.